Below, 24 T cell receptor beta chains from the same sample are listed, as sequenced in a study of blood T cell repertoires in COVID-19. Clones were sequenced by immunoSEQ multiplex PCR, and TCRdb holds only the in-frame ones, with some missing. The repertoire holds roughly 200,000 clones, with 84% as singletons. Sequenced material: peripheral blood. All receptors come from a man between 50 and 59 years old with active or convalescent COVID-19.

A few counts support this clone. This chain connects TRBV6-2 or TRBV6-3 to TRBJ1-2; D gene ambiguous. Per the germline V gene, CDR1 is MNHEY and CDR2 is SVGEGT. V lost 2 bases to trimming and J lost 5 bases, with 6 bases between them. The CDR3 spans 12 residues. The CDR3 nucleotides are TGTGCCAGCAGTTACCCTCAGTATGGCTACACCTTC. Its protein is CASSYPQYGYTF.

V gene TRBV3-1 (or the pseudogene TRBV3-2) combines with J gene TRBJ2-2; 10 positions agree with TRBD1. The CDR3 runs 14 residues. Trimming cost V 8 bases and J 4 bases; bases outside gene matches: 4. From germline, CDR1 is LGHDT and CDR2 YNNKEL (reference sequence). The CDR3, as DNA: TGTGCCAGCCGGGACAGGGGAGGCACCGGGGAGCTGTTTTTT. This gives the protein CASRDRGGTGELFF.

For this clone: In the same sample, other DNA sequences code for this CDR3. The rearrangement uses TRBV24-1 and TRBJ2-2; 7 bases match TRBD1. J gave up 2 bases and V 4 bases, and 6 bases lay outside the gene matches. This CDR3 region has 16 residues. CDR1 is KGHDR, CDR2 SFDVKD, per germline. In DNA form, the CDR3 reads TGTGCCACCAGTGACCCCGGGACAGCAAACACCGGGGAGCTGTTTTTT. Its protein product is CATSDPGTANTGELFF.

This CDR3 reads CASSRGQNGYTF. The DNA for the CDR3 is TGTGCCAGCAGCCGAGGACAGAATGGCTACACCTTC. V is TRBV12-3 or TRBV12-4 and J is TRBJ1-2; D is perhaps TRBD1 (6 bases). The CDR3 length is 12 residues. V was trimmed by 6 bases and J by 6 bases, leaving 11 bases between them.

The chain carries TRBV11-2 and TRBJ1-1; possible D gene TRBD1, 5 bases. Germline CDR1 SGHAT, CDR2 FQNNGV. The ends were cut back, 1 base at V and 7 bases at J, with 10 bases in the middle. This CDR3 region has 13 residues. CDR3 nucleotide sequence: TGTGCCAGCAGCTTAGCCCAGGACATTGAAGCTTTCTTT. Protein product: CASSLAQDIEAFF.

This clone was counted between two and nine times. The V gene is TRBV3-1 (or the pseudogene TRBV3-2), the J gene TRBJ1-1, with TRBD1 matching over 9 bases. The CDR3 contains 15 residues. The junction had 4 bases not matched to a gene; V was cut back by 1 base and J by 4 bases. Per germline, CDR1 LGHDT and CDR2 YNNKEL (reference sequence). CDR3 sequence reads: CASSQGGTGTTEAFF. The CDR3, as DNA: TGTGCCAGCAGCCAAGGTGGGACAGGGACCACTGAAGCTTTCTTT.

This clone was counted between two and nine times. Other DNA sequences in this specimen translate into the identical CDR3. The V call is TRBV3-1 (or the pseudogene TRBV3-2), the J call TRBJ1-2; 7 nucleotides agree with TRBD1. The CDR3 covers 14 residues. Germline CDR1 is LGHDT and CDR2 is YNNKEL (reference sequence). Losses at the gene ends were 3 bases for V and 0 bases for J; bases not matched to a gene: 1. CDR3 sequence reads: CASSQGQTNYGYTF. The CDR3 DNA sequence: TGTGCCAGCAGCCAGGGACAGACTAACTATGGCTACACCTTC.

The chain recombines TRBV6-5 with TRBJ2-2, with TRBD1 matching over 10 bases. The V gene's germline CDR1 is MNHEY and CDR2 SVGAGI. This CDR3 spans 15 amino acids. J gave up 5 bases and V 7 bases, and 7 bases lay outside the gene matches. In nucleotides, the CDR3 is TGTGCCAGCACGCAGGAGGACAGGGGGACCGGGGAGCTGTTTTTT. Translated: CASTQEDRGTGELFF.

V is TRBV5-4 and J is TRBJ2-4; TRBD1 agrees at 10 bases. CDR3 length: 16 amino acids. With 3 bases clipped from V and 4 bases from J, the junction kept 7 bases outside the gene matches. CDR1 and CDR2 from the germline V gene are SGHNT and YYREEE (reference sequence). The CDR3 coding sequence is TGTGCCAGCAGCTCTTACGGGACAGGGGCTAAAAACATTCAGTACTTC. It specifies CASSSYGTGAKNIQYF.

The CDR3 DNA reads TGTGCCAGCAGTTTTAGTGAAAAACTGTTTTTT. Translating gives CASSFSEKLFF. The chain is built from TRBV12-3 or TRBV12-4 and TRBJ1-4; D remains ambiguous. Trimming removed 3 bases from V and 7 bases from J, with 3 bases in between. The CDR3 contains 11 residues.

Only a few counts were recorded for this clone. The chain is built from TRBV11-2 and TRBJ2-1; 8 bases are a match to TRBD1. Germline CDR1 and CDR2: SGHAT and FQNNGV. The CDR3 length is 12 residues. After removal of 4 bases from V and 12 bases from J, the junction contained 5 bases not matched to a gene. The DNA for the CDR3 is TGTGCCAGCAGCTCCAGGGGGCAGCGGCAGTTCTTC. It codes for CASSSRGQRQFF. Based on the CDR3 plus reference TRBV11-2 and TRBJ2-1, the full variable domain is EAGVAQSPRYKIIEKRQSVAFWCNPISGHATLYWYQQILGQGPKLLIQFQNNGVVDDSQLPKDRFSAERLKGVDSTLKIQPAKLEDSAVYLCASSSRGQRQFFGPGTRLTVL.

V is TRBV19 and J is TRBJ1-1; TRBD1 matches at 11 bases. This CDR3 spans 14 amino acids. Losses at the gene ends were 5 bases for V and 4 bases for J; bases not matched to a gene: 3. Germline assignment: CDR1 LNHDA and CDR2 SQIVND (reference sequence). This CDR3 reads CASSLGTGGTEAFF. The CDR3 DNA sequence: TGTGCCAGTAGTCTGGGGACAGGGGGCACTGAAGCTTTCTTT.

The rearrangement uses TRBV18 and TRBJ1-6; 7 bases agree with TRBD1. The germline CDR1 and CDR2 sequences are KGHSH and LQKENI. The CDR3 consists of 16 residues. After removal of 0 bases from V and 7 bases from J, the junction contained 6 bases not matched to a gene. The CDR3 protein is CASSPPSTGLNSPLHF. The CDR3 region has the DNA TGTGCCAGCTCACCACCCTCGACAGGGCTCAATTCACCCCTCCACTTT.

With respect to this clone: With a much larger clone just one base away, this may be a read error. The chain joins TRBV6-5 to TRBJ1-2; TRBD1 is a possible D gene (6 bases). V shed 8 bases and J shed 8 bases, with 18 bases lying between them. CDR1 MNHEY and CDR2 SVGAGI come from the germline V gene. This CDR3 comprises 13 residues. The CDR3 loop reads CASLWGLGGGYTF. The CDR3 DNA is TGTGCCAGCCTCTGGGGGCTGGGTGGGGGCTACACCTTC.

The CDR3 spells CASSYYRETPGELFF. The CDR3 DNA reads as TGTGCCAGCAGTTACTACAGGGAAACTCCCGGGGAGCTGTTTTTT. V and J are TRBV6-6 and TRBJ2-2, with a weak D call TRBD1 (6 bases). Trimming pared 1 base from V and 6 bases from J, leaving 12 bases between. The CDR3 is 15 amino acids. Germline V gene data show CDR1 as MNHNY and CDR2 as SVGAGI (reference sequence).

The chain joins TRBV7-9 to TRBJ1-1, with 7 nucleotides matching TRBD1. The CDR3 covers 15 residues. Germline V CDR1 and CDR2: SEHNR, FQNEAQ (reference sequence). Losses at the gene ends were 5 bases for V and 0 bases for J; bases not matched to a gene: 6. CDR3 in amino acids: CASSQRQGLNTEAFF. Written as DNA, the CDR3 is TGTGCCAGCAGCCAACGACAGGGACTGAACACTGAAGCTTTCTTT.

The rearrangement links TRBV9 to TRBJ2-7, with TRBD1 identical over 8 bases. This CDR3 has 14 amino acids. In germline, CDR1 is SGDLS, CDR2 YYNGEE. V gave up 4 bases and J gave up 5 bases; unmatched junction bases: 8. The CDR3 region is CASSRTGRWDEQYF. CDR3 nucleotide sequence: TGTGCCAGCAGCCGGACAGGGAGGTGGGACGAGCAGTACTTC.

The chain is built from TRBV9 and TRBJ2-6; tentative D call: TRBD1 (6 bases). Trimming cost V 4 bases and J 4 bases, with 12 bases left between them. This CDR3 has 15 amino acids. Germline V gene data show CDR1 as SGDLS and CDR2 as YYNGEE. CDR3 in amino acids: CASSSSGTGANVLTF. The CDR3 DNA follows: TGTGCCAGCAGCTCCTCCGGGACAGGGGCCAACGTCCTGACTTTC.

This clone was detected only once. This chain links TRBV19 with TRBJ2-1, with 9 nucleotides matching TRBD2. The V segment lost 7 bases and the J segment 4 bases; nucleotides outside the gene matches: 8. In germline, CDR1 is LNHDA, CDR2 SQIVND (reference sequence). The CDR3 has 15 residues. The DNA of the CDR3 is TGTGCCAGTACCTCAAGCGGGGGGCCTTACAATGAGCAGTTCTTC. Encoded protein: CASTSSGGPYNEQFF.

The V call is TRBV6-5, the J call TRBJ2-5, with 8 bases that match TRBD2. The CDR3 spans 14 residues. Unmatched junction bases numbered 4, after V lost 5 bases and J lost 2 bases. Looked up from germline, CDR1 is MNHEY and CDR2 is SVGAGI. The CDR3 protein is CASSLTSVQETQYF. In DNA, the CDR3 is TGTGCCAGCAGTCTGACTAGCGTACAAGAGACCCAGTACTTC.

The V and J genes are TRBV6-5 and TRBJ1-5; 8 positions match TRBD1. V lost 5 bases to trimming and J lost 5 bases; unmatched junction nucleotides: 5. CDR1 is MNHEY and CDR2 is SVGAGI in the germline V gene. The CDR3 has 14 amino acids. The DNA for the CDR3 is TGTGCCAGCAGTAGACAGGGGACCGATCAGCCCCAGCATTTT. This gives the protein CASSRQGTDQPQHF.

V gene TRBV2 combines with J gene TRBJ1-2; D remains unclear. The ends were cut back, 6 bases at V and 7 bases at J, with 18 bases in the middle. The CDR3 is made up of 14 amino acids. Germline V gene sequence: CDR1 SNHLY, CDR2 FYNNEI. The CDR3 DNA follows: TGTGCCAGCAGGAATACCGGAGGGTTCGGTGGCTACACCTTC. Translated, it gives CASRNTGGFGGYTF.

Here the CDR3 DNA reads TGCGCCAGCAGCCCAACAGGGATACCTAACTATGGCTACACCTTC. It encodes CASSPTGIPNYGYTF. This sequence joins TRBV4-1 and TRBJ1-2; weak D call: TRBD1 (6 bases). There are 15 residues in the CDR3. Trimming pared 4 bases from V and 0 bases from J, leaving 12 bases between. In germline, CDR1 is MGHRA, CDR2 YSYEKL.

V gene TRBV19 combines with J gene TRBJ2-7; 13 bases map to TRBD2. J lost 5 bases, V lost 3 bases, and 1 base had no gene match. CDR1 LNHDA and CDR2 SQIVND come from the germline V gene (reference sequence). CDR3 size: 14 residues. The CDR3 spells CASSIGTSGDEQYF. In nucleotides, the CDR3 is TGTGCCAGTAGTATTGGGACTAGCGGGGACGAGCAGTACTTC.